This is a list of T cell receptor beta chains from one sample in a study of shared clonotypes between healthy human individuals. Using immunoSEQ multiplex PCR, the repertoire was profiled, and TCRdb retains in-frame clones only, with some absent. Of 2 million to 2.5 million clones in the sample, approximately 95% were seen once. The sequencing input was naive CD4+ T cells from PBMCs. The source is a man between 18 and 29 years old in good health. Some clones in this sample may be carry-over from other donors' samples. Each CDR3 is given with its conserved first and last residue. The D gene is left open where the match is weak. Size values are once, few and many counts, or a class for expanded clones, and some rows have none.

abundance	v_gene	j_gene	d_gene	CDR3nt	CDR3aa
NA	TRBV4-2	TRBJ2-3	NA	TGTGCCAGCAGCGCCGGGGGTCAAGATACGCAGTATTTT	CASSAGGQDTQYF
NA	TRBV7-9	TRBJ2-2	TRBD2	TGTGCCAGCAGCCAGGGACTAGCGGGAAACACCGGGGAGCTGTTTTTT	CASSQGLAGNTGELFF
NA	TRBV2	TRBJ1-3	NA	TGTGCCAGCAGTGGACAGATCTCTGGAAACACCATATATTTT	CASSGQISGNTIYF
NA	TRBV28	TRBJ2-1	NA	TGTGCCAGCAGTTGGTGGGACCGAAAGGCCCATGAGCAGTTCTTC	CASSWWDRKAHEQFF
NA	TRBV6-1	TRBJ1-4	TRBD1	TGTGCCAGCAGTGGCCGGGACAGGGGGCGAAAACTGTTTTTT	CASSGRDRGRKLFF
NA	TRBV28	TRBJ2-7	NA	TGTGCCAGCAGTTCAGGGGCGCGGATAGGAACCTACGAGCAGTACTTC	CASSSGARIGTYEQYF
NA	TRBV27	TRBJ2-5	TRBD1	TGTGCCAGCAGTTGGACAGGGCAGGAGACCCAGTACTTC	CASSWTGQETQYF
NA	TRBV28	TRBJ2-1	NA	TGTGCCAGCAGTAAAAGGACCGCCCTGGGCAATGAGCAGTTCTTC	CASSKRTALGNEQFF
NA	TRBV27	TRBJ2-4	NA	TGTGCCAGCAGCCTCCTGGGCAGGGGGGGAGATGGAGGCATTCAGTACTTC	CASSLLGRGGDGGIQYF
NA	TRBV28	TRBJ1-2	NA	TGTGCCAGCAGACAGGACAGCAACTATGGCTACACCTTC	CASRQDSNYGYTF
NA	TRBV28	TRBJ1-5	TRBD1	TGTGCCAGCAGTTCGTGGGGACAGGGGCAAGGGGATCAGCCCCAGCATTTT	CASSSWGQGQGDQPQHF
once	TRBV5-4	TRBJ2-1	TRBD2	TGTGCCAGCAGCGCGACTAGCGGAGGGTTATACAATGAGCAGTTCTTC	CASSATSGGLYNEQFF
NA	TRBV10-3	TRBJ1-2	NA	TGTGCCATCCGTGGCGGGCAAAACTATGGCTACACCTTC	CAIRGGQNYGYTF
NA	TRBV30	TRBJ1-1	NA	TGTGCCTGGAGTTTAAGGGCGGACACTGAAGCTTTCTTT	CAWSLRADTEAFF
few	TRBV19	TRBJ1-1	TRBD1	TGTGCCAGTAGTACCCCTCGGGACAGGAGAGTCGACACTGAAGCTTTCTTT	CASSTPRDRRVDTEAFF
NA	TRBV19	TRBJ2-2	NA	TGTGCCAGTAAGATCTTGGGCGGAAACACCGGGGAGCTGTTTTTT	CASKILGGNTGELFF
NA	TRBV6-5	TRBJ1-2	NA	TGTGCCAGCAGTTTGCCGGGGGCAGGTGGCTACACCTTC	CASSLPGAGGYTF
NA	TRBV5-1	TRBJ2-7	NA	TGCGCCAGCAGCTTGGGGTCGGGGTTCTACGAGCAGTACTTC	CASSLGSGFYEQYF
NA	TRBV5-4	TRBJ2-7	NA	TGTGCCAGCAGCTTTTCCGTAGGGGCAGGGAGGAACGAGCAGTACTTC	CASSFSVGAGRNEQYF
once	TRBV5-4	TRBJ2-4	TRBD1	TGTGCCAGCAGCCCAATGACAGGGGCAAACATTCAGTACTTC	CASSPMTGANIQYF
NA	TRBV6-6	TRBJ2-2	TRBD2	TGTGCCAGCAGCACAAGCGGGAGAATCACCGGGGAGCTGTTTTTT	CASSTSGRITGELFF
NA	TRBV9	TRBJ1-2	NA	TGTGCCAGCCTCGGGAGGGTGGGCTATGGCTACACCTTC	CASLGRVGYGYTF
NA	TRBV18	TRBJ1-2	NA	TGTGCCAGCTCACCAACAGGAGATTATGGCTACACCTTC	CASSPTGDYGYTF
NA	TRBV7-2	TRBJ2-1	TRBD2	TGTGCCAGCAGCTTAGGGAGCGGGATGTATGAAGCTGAGCAGTTCTTC	CASSLGSGMYEAEQFF
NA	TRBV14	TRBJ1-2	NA	TGTGCCAGCAGCCAAGATCGGCTCTATGGCTACACCTTC	CASSQDRLYGYTF
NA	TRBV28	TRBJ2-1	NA	TGTGCCAGCAGAACAGGGTCCTTTCGCAATGAGCAGTTCTTC	CASRTGSFRNEQFF
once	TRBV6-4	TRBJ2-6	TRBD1	TGTGCCAGCAGTGTAACAGGGGTTAACCGTCGCGGGGCCAACGTCCTGACTTTC	CASSVTGVNRRGANVLTF
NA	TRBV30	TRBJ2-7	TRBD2	TGTGCCTATCTGGGGCTTCGGGGGGACGAGCAGTACTTC	CAYLGLRGDEQYF
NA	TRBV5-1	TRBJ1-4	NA	TGCGCCAGTAACTTCGGAGGGGTAACTAATGAAAAACTGTTTTTT	CASNFGGVTNEKLFF